The 14 T cell receptor beta chains presented below share a single source sample, sequenced in a study of cytomegalovirus exposure and HLA in healthy donors. Primers: 60 Vbeta forward and 13 Jbeta reverse. TCRdb keeps only in-frame clones here, not all; method: immunoSEQ multiplex PCR. The repertoire holds roughly 130,000 clones, with about four fifths as singletons. Source material: PBMCs. Receptors originate from a male donor in good health and CMV-seropositive.

The J gene is TRBJ2-3, the V gene TRBV18, with D tentatively TRBD2 (6 bases). The CDR3 spans 15 residues. With 4 bases removed from V and 3 bases from J, the gap between germline ends came to 14 bases. Germline values: CDR1 KGHSH, CDR2 LQKENI. The CDR3 here is CASSRQGGWTDTQYF. The CDR3 DNA is TGTGCCAGCTCACGCCAGGGAGGTTGGACAGATACGCAGTATTTT.

The chain links TRBV12-5 to TRBJ2-3, with TRBD1 identical over 10 bases. V gave up 0 bases and J gave up 4 bases; unmatched junction bases: 7. Per the germline V gene, CDR1 is LGHNT and CDR2 is FRNRAP. The CDR3 has 17 amino acids. CDR3 in amino acids: CASGLVALGQGPDTQYF. As DNA, the CDR3 is TGTGCTAGTGGTTTGGTCGCCCTGGGACAGGGGCCAGATACGCAGTATTTT.

The chain has TRBV6-5 and TRBJ2-3, with a tentative D call TRBD2 (6 bases). Germline values: CDR1 MNHEY, CDR2 SVGAGI. The CDR3 extends over 16 amino acids. V gave up 4 bases and J gave up 0 bases, with 14 bases separating them. The CDR3 bases are TGTGCCAGCAGTTCCCCCCCTAGCGCGAGCACAGATACGCAGTATTTT. It translates to CASSSPPSASTDTQYF.

The CDR3 region has the DNA TGTGCCAGCAGCTTGGATGCTAGCGGGCCCTACGAGCAGTACTTC. Encoded protein: CASSLDASGPYEQYF. This chain links TRBV5-6 with TRBJ2-5, with 8 positions matching TRBD2. The assigned J gene may be wrong: the sequence end matches TRBJ2-7 better. Germline V CDR1 and CDR2: SGHDT, YYEEEE. CDR3 size: 15 residues.

Worth noting for this clone: The sample carries other DNA sequences with the same CDR3. The V and J genes are TRBV19 and TRBJ2-1, with D maybe TRBD2 (6 bases). The CDR3 runs to 13 residues. V was shortened by 4 bases and J by 4 bases, with 8 bases between the two germline ends. The germline V gene encodes CDR1 LNHDA and CDR2 SQIVND (reference sequence). The CDR3: CASSTGLYNEQFF. CDR3 coding DNA: TGTGCCAGTAGTACGGGACTGTACAATGAGCAGTTCTTC.

The chain couples TRBV28 to TRBJ1-5; D is possibly TRBD1 (6 bases). The CDR3 has 16 residues. V lost 6 bases and J lost 2, with 17 bases in between. CDR1 is MDHEN and CDR2 is SYDVKM in the germline V gene. CDR3 bases: TGTGCCAGCAGCCCCCCCGGACAGATTCGCAATCAGCCCCAGCATTTT. The encoded protein is CASSPPGQIRNQPQHF.

CDR3 coding DNA: TGCGCCAGCAGCTTGTACCACGGCCAGGGAAACGAGCAGTACTTC. Its translation is CASSLYHGQGNEQYF. The chain recombines TRBV5-1 with TRBJ2-5; possibly TRBD1 for D (5 bases). The J call may be mistaken, given a closer DNA end match to TRBJ2-7. CDR1 and CDR2 (germline): SGHRS, YFSETQ. The CDR3 is 15 residues long.

The rearrangement uses TRBV29-1 and TRBJ1-2; no reliable D call. Germline CDR1 reads SQVTM; CDR2 reads ANQGSEA. V lost 4 bases and J 0 bases, leaving 12 bases between the germline ends. This CDR3 spans 14 amino acids. The CDR3 bases are TGCAGCGTTGGGGCGCGGGGTGCTAACTATGGCTACACCTTC. This sequence encodes CSVGARGANYGYTF.

The count of this clone is one. The chain recombines TRBV5-1 with TRBJ2-7, with 12 bases that match TRBD2. V was clipped by 0 bases and J by 9 bases; unmatched bases: 7. CDR1 and CDR2 from the germline V gene are SGHRS and YFSETQ. This CDR3 spans 15 amino acids. Written as DNA, the CDR3 is TGCGCCAGCAGCTTGGAGCTAGCGGGAGGGGTCGGGCAGTACTTC. Protein product: CASSLELAGGVGQYF.

The chain recombines TRBV7-9 with TRBJ2-5, with 7 positions matching TRBD2. V gave up 8 bases and J gave up 4 bases; unmatched junction bases: 19. The CDR3 extends over 17 amino acids. The germline V gene encodes CDR1 SEHNR and CDR2 FQNEAQ (reference sequence). CDR3 sequence (DNA): TGTGCCAGCGCGGCCCTGAGTAGGCTAGCGGTGGGAGAGACCCAGTACTTC. This gives the protein CASAALSRLAVGETQYF.

V is TRBV28 and J is TRBJ1-4, with D possibly matching TRBD1 (6 bases). The CDR3 loop spans 17 amino acids. With 4 bases removed from V and 0 bases from J, the gap between germline ends came to 15 bases. Germline CDR1 reads MDHEN; CDR2 reads SYDVKM. The chain's CDR3 is CASSSYLDSATNEKLFF. CDR3 nucleotide sequence: TGTGCCAGCAGTTCCTATTTGGACAGCGCAACTAATGAAAAACTGTTTTTT.

The genes are TRBV2 and TRBJ2-2, with 10 bases lining up with TRBD2. V was pared by 5 bases and J by 1 base, with 4 bases of the junction left unmatched. The CDR3 covers 16 residues. Germline lookup yields CDR1 SNHLY and CDR2 FYNNEI. The CDR3 coding sequence is TGTGCCAGCAGTAGATTAGCGGGAGGGAACACCGGGGAGCTGTTTTTT. Amino acid sequence: CASSRLAGGNTGELFF. The full variable domain, rest sourced from reference TRBV2 and TRBJ2-2, is EPEVTQTPSHQVTQMGQEVILRCVPISNHLYFYWYRQILGQKVEFLVSFYNNEISEKSEIFDDQFSVERPDGSNFTLKIRSTKLEDSAMYFCASSRLAGGNTGELFFGEGSRLTVL.

This chain joins TRBV7-2 and TRBJ2-5; 7 bases match TRBD2. V shed 4 bases, J shed 4 bases, and the junction held 9 bases outside the gene matches. The CDR3 has 15 residues. Germline lookup yields CDR1 SGHTA and CDR2 FQGNSA. The CDR3 reads CASSWGGEGRETQYF. CDR3 bases: TGTGCCAGCAGCTGGGGGGGGGAGGGTAGAGAGACCCAGTACTTC.

This clone was detected once. A junction boundary mismatches the germline segment, possibly from a read error. The CDR3 DNA follows: TGTGCCAGCAGTTTATCAGCCAGGGTCAAAAACAGTCAGTACTTC. It yields the protein CASSLSARVKNSQYF. The V and J genes are TRBV28 and TRBJ2-4, with D possibly being TRBD1 (5 bases). The V gene's germline CDR1 is MDHEN and CDR2 SYDVKM. This CDR3 contains 15 residues.